Below are 2 T cell receptor beta chains sequenced from a single sample in a study of blood T cell repertoires in COVID-19. Repertoires were generated with immunoSEQ multiplex PCR, while TCRdb's copy carries only in-frame clones and drops some. The data show 80,000 or so clones, approximately 85% seen once. Sequenced material: peripheral blood. The receptor source for this set is a man over 45 with COVID-19, enrolled during active disease.

The chain carries TRBV19 and TRBJ2-3, with 8 nucleotides matching TRBD2. The CDR3 runs to 14 residues. Germline values: CDR1 LNHDA, CDR2 SQIVND (reference sequence). V dropped 5 bases and J dropped 7; count of bases not matched to a gene: 8. CDR3 DNA: TGTGCCAGTAGTTCGGGACTAGATTCGTATACGCAGTATTTT. Amino acid sequence: CASSSGLDSYTQYF. Complete variable domain (other parts from reference TRBV19 and TRBJ2-3): DGGITQSPKYLFRKEGQNVTLSCEQNLNHDAMYWYRQDPGQGLRLIYYSQIVNDFQKGDIAEGYSVSREKKESFPLTVTSAQKNPTAFYLCASSSGLDSYTQYFGPGTRLTVL.

The chain combines TRBV6-5 with TRBJ2-2; D is undetermined. The ends were cut back, 8 bases at V and 1 base at J, with 14 bases in the middle. Germline CDR1 MNHEY, CDR2 SVGAGI. This CDR3 region has 15 residues. CDR3: CASGRAPENTGELFF. The CDR3 DNA follows: TGTGCCAGCGGGCGAGCCCCGGAGAACACCGGGGAGCTGTTTTTT.